This T cell receptor (beta chain) was recovered during a study of control samples from healthy donors and cancer patients. Libraries were prepared by immunoSEQ multiplex PCR; TCRdb keeps only in-frame clonotypes and omits some of them. The top ten clones hold 4% to 6% of a sample with 150,000 to 200,000 clones, 70% to 90% of them seen once. With 0 bases removed from V and 2 bases from J, the gap between germline ends came to 5 bases. CDR3 length: 13 amino acids. Germline V gene data show CDR1 as GTSNPN and CDR2 as SVGIG (reference sequence). The V gene is TRBV30, the J gene TRBJ1-5; D unresolved. Source material: blood. The sequence derives from a woman aged 30 to 39 in good health. In DNA form, the CDR3 reads TGTGCCTGGAGTGTAATTCGCAATCAGCCCCAGCATTTT. The encoded protein is CAWSVIRNQPQHF.